This TCR beta chain was found in a study of shared clonotypes between healthy human individuals. At the level of the study: Donors had three CD4 naive, three CD4 memory, two CD8 naive and one CD8 memory plate apiece. Study results and caveats: It was observed that about 5% of naive CD4 clonotypes were shared across several donors.

With respect to this clone: Its antigen remains unidentified.

CDR1 and CDR2 from the germline V gene are MGHDK and SYGVNS. V was pared by 8 bases and J by 8 bases, with 12 bases between. There are 11 residues in the CDR3. The repertoire was sequenced with immunoSEQ multiplex PCR; TCRdb's copy has only in-frame clones and lacks some. The sample lists about 2.1 million clones; approximately 94% were seen once. Naive CD8 isolation took CD45RO-negative cells positively selected for CCR7 and excluded terminally differentiated effector memory CD45RA+ cells. Each sample came from a Caucasian adult donor living in Nashville, Tennessee. This chain joins TRBV25-1 and TRBJ1-1, with D possibly TRBD1 on 5 matching bases. Specimen: naive CD8+ T cells from PBMCs. The receptor was derived from a man aged 18 to 29 in good health. Some clones in this sample may be carry-over from other donors' samples. The chain's CDR3 is CASPRGPEAFF. CDR3 in DNA: TGTGCCAGCCCCCGGGGACCCGAAGCTTTCTTT.